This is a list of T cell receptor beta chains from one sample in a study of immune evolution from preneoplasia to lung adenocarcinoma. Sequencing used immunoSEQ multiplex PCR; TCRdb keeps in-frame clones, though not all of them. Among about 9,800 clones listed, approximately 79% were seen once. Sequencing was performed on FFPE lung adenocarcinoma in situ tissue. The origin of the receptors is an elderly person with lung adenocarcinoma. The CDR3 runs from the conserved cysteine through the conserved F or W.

cdr3_aa: CASSVDSGELINEQFF
v_call: TRBV9
cdr3_length: 16

cdr3_aa: CASSLCRDRCEQYF
v_call: TRBV28
cdr3_length: 14

cdr3_aa: CASSLRGGRYEQYF
v_call: TRBV11-2
cdr3_length: 14

cdr3_aa: CASNTGGGNQPQHF
v_call: TRBV19
cdr3_length: 14

cdr3_aa: CASKTGGIGELFF
v_call: TRBV9
cdr3_length: 13

cdr3_aa: CASSYRRGDTQYF
v_call: TRBV6-6
cdr3_length: 13

cdr3_aa: CASSSDRFNEQFF
v_call: TRBV6-6
cdr3_length: 13

cdr3_aa: CSVRIQGLSYEQYF
v_call: TRBV29-1
cdr3_length: 14

cdr3_aa: CASTGLAGWTGELFF
v_call: TRBV7-9
cdr3_length: 15

cdr3_aa: CASRGDRDYGYTF
v_call: TRBV27
cdr3_length: 13

cdr3_aa: CASSLDRPPSSPQHF
v_call: TRBV28
cdr3_length: 15

cdr3_aa: CASSPTGTNETQYF
v_call: TRBV18
cdr3_length: 14